Following are 11 T cell receptor beta chains from one sample sequenced in a study of blood T cell repertoires in COVID-19. Produced via immunoSEQ multiplex PCR; TCRdb's table is partial and in-frame only. The table records about 71,000 clones, more than 80% of them present only once. The sequencing input was peripheral blood. The source of these receptors is a woman of 80 years or more with acute or convalescent COVID-19.

The rearrangement links TRBV19 to TRBJ2-7; 7 bases line up with TRBD2. V lost 7 bases and J lost 2; bases outside the gene matches: 14. The CDR3 consists of 16 residues. Germline V gene sequence: CDR1 LNHDA, CDR2 SQIVND (reference sequence). In DNA, the CDR3 is TGTGCCAGTACACACAGCTCTAGCGGAGCTACCTACGAGCAGTACTTC. Its translation: CASTHSSSGATYEQYF.

DNA for the CDR3: TGTGCCAGCACCATGGACAGGGTGGACACTGAAGCTTTCTTT. This sequence encodes CASTMDRVDTEAFF. The chain employs TRBV28 and TRBJ1-1; TRBD1 matches 8 bases. V gave up 7 bases and J gave up 3 bases; unmatched junction bases: 7. CDR3 size: 14 residues. Germline CDR1 is MDHEN and CDR2 is SYDVKM.

The V and J genes are TRBV2 and TRBJ1-5; 9 nucleotides align to TRBD1. V was pared by 6 bases and J by 6 bases, with 3 bases of the junction left unmatched. The CDR3 extends over 13 amino acids. The germline gives CDR1 SNHLY, CDR2 FYNNEI. Written as DNA, the CDR3 is TGTGCCAGCAGAGGGACAGGGTTTCAGCCCCAGCATTTT. Translation gives CASRGTGFQPQHF. Combining the CDR3 with reference TRBV2 and TRBJ1-5 gives the whole variable domain EPEVTQTPSHQVTQMGQEVILRCVPISNHLYFYWYRQILGQKVEFLVSFYNNEISEKSEIFDDQFSVERPDGSNFTLKIRSTKLEDSAMYFCASRGTGFQPQHFGDGTRLSIL.

The chain uses TRBV7-9 and TRBJ2-5, with 12 nucleotides matching TRBD2. J was trimmed by 4 bases and V by 4 bases; bases with no gene match: 4. The CDR3 extends over 15 amino acids. Per the germline V gene, CDR1 is SEHNR and CDR2 is FQNEAQ (reference sequence). The CDR3 loop is CASSSQGLAGETQYF. CDR3 DNA sequence: TGTGCCAGCAGCTCCCAGGGACTAGCGGGAGAGACCCAGTACTTC.

The chain couples TRBV6-5 to TRBJ1-1; no definite D call. Germline loops: CDR1 MNHEY, CDR2 SVGAGI. V dropped 6 bases and J dropped 2 bases, with 13 bases sitting between them. The CDR3 has 14 amino acids. The CDR3 DNA is TGTGCCAGCAGCCCGGGAGTGAGAAACACTGAAGCTTTCTTT. This translates into CASSPGVRNTEAFF.

This clone was seen a single time. The chain uses TRBV7-3 and TRBJ2-1; 7 bases agree with TRBD1. With 4 bases clipped from V and 7 bases from J, the junction kept 1 base outside the gene matches. Per germline, CDR1 SGHTA and CDR2 FQGTGA. The CDR3 sequence is 12 residues long. CDR3 sequence reads: CASSSQGNEQFF. The CDR3 DNA reads as TGTGCCAGCAGCTCACAGGGGAATGAGCAGTTCTTC. Full variable domain (missing parts from reference TRBV7-3 and TRBJ2-1): GAGVSQTPSNKVTEKGKYVELRCDPISGHTALYWYRQSLGQGPEFLIYFQGTGAADDSGLPNDRFFAVRPEGSVSTLKIQRTERGDSAVYLCASSSQGNEQFFGPGTRLTVL.

The rearrangement joins TRBV6-5 to TRBJ1-6; the D is unclear. Germline V gene lookup returns CDR1 MNHEY and CDR2 SVGAGI. The CDR3 extends over 13 amino acids. With 7 bases removed from V and 10 bases from J, the gap between germline ends came to 14 bases. CDR3 DNA sequence: TGTGCCAGCATGGTTGCCGGGGAGTCACCCCTCCACTTT. Protein: CASMVAGESPLHF.

About this clone itself: Compared with germline, one end of the junction differs, possibly owing to a read error. This rearrangement joins TRBV3-1 (or the pseudogene TRBV3-2) to TRBJ2-7; the match to TRBD1 covers 9 bases. This CDR3 region has 13 residues. Looked up from germline, CDR1 is LGHDT and CDR2 is YNNKEL (reference sequence). This CDR3 reads CASSQVLGQGILF. CDR3 in DNA: TGTGCCAGCAGCCAAGTCCTAGGACAGGGGATACTCTTC.

V usage is TRBV7-2 and J usage is TRBJ1-2, with a weak D call TRBD1 (5 bases). This CDR3 comprises 14 residues. The ends were cut back, 0 bases at V and 4 bases at J, with 9 bases in the middle. The germline V gene has CDR1 SGHTA and CDR2 FQGNSA. CDR3 coding DNA: TGTGCCAGCAGCTTAGCCCAGGGTATCTATGGCTACACCTTC. This translates into CASSLAQGIYGYTF.

The V call is TRBV12-3 or TRBV12-4, the J call TRBJ2-1; possibly TRBD2 for D (7 bases). V was shortened by 5 bases and J by 7 bases, with 12 bases between the two germline ends. The CDR3 length is 13 residues. The chain's CDR3 is CASSRGGGNEQFF. The CDR3 region has the DNA TGTGCCAGCAGTAGGGGGGGCGGGAATGAGCAGTTCTTC.

The V gene is TRBV5-1, the J gene TRBJ1-1; TRBD1 matches 9 bases. The junction had 5 bases not matched to a gene; V was cut back by 4 bases and J by 1 base. Germline V gives CDR1 SGHRS, CDR2 YFSETQ. The CDR3 spans 15 residues. Here the CDR3 DNA reads TGCGCCAGCAGCACACAGGGGGCGAAGAACACTGAAGCTTTCTTT. Translated, it gives CASSTQGAKNTEAFF.